The 14 T cell receptor beta chains below all came from one sample that was sequenced in a study of Ad26.COV2.S vaccination and SARS-CoV-2 variants (dated by TCRdb to the early 2020s). Library preparation was by the immunoSEQ multiplex PCR assay. The immuneACCESS repertoire file appears here via TCRdb, limited to in-frame rearrangements. These files lack a portion of the clones; in checked studies, under half of the deficit traces to unresolved V genes, and the cause of the others is not known. In this sample the table shows roughly 240,000 clones, roughly 90% of which occur a single time. The top ten hold around a tenth of the sample. Explained via the paper, the treatment or condition label denotes: roughly 19 received Ad26.COV2.S at low or high dose, single or two shots; about 5 received placebo; per-sample allocation not given. Repertoires of vaccine and placebo recipients were sequenced from samples taken on day 63 after the first injection.

The material sequenced was peripheral blood, taken in a trial of Ad26.COV2.S vaccine versus placebo. Every receptor here comes from a person aged 18-60 years who received the Ad26.COV2.S COVID-19 vaccine or a placebo.

The gene calls are TRBV18 and TRBJ2-7, with 11 nucleotides matching TRBD2. The V and J ends lost 3 bases and 5 bases, in that order; junction bases with no gene match: 9. This CDR3 is 16 amino acids long. Germline V lookup: CDR1 KGHSH, CDR2 LQKENI. This chain's CDR3 is CASSPQQLAGANEQYF. The CDR3 coding sequence is TGTGCCAGCTCACCCCAACAACTAGCGGGAGCTAACGAGCAGTACTTC.

The chain has TRBV19 and TRBJ1-4, with D uncertain. Germline CDR1 LNHDA, CDR2 SQIVND (reference sequence). The CDR3 spans 14 residues. V lost 2 bases, J lost 8 bases, and 12 bases lay in between. The DNA of the CDR3 is TGTGCCAGTAGTATACAGGCGGCGGTGGAAAAACTGTTTTTT. Encoded protein: CASSIQAAVEKLFF.

A single count supports this clone. J is TRBJ2-2 and V is TRBV7-3; 16 positions agree with TRBD2. Looked up from germline, CDR1 is SGHTA and CDR2 is FQGTGA. The V segment lost 6 bases and the J segment 7 bases; nucleotides outside the gene matches: 11. CDR3 length equals 18 residues. The CDR3 DNA reads TGTGCCAGCAGTCCCCCGGGACTAGCGGGAGGGCCCGGCGGGGAGCTGTTTTTT. Its protein product is CASSPPGLAGGPGGELFF.

The genes are TRBV7-8 and TRBJ2-7; the D gene could be TRBD1 or TRBD2 (5 bases each). The germline V gene has CDR1 SGHVS and CDR2 FQNEAQ. The CDR3 has 14 amino acids. V gave up 5 bases and J gave up 4 bases, with 15 bases separating them. The CDR3 loop is CASSQAGTEYEQYF. CDR3 bases: TGTGCCAGCAGCCAAGCTGGGACGGAGTACGAGCAGTACTTC.

The gene calls are TRBV30 and TRBJ2-7, with D tentatively TRBD1 (7 bases). From germline, CDR1 is GTSNPN and CDR2 SVGIG (reference sequence). CDR3 length: 13 residues. Trimming shortened V by 8 bases and J by 3 bases, and 17 bases separated the two germline ends. The CDR3 loop is CAGRGQGDYEQYF. CDR3 DNA sequence: TGTGCCGGGCGGGGTCAGGGGGACTACGAGCAGTACTTC.

This chain links TRBV7-3 with TRBJ2-1; TRBD2 matches 7 bases. Per germline, CDR1 SGHTA and CDR2 FQGTGA. The CDR3 extends over 15 amino acids. With 1 base clipped from V and 5 bases from J, the junction kept 5 bases outside the gene matches. The CDR3 region has the DNA TGTGCCAGCAGCTTAATTTCCAGCGGGAACAATGAGCAGTTCTTC. Protein sequence: CASSLISSGNNEQFF.

V and J are TRBV6-5 and TRBJ1-2, with TRBD1 matching over 10 bases. The length of the CDR3 is 13 residues. Germline assignment: CDR1 MNHEY and CDR2 SVGAGI. V was pared by 6 bases and J by 8 bases, with 6 bases of the junction left unmatched. The CDR3 protein is CASSRTGGAGYTF. CDR3 DNA: TGTGCCAGCAGCCGGACAGGGGGTGCAGGCTACACCTTC.

This chain uses TRBV5-6 with TRBJ1-2; D possibly corresponds to TRBD1 (5 bases). Germline V lookup: CDR1 SGHDT, CDR2 YYEEEE. This CDR3 contains 13 residues. The V end was cut by 7 bases, the J end by 6 bases, with 16 bases between. In DNA form, the CDR3 reads TGTGCCAGCCCGGGAGGGGAGGAGGATGGCTACACCTTC. It translates to CASPGGEEDGYTF.

The chain carries TRBV27 and TRBJ2-2; D gene ambiguous. This CDR3 has 11 residues. Trimming removed 8 bases from V and 9 bases from J, with 10 bases in between. Germline CDR1 is MNHEY and CDR2 is SMNVEV (reference sequence). The CDR3 loop reads CASRNGWELFF. CDR3 nucleotides: TGTGCCAGCCGAAATGGGTGGGAGCTGTTTTTT.

V gene TRBV5-1 combines with J gene TRBJ2-3; D is ambiguous. The CDR3 sequence is 13 residues long. Germline V gene data show CDR1 as SGHRS and CDR2 as YFSETQ. The CDR3 reads CGTRVTSTDTQYF. The CDR3, as DNA: TGCGGAACTCGGGTAACTAGCACAGATACGCAGTATTTT.

The rearrangement links TRBV19 to TRBJ1-2; 7 bases align to TRBD1. Germline V gives CDR1 LNHDA, CDR2 SQIVND (reference sequence). J gave up 2 bases and V 5 bases, and 8 bases lay outside the gene matches. CDR3 size: 15 residues. The CDR3 here is CASSLQLQGNYGYTF. The CDR3 coding sequence is TGTGCCAGTAGTTTACAACTACAGGGGAACTATGGCTACACCTTC.

The chain employs TRBV19 and TRBJ2-2; 7 bases are shared with TRBD1. Germline CDR1 reads LNHDA; CDR2 reads SQIVND (reference sequence). J lost 5 bases, V lost 0 bases, and 6 bases had no gene match. The CDR3 has 16 amino acids. DNA for the CDR3: TGTGCCAGTAGTATAGATATCGGGACAGCGACCGGGGAGCTGTTTTTT. Its protein is CASSIDIGTATGELFF.

The rearrangement links TRBV9 to TRBJ2-3; tentative D call: TRBD1 (6 bases). The V gene lost 4 bases and the J gene lost 4 bases, with 25 bases spanning the gap. The CDR3 runs 18 residues. CDR1 SGDLS and CDR2 YYNGEE come from the germline V gene. The CDR3 sequence: CASSSTLQGRKQADTQYF. CDR3 in DNA: TGTGCCAGCAGCTCCACATTACAGGGTAGGAAGCAGGCAGATACGCAGTATTTT.

The rearrangement links TRBV7-2 to TRBJ1-2; weak D call: TRBD1 (5 bases). The germline CDR1 and CDR2 sequences are SGHTA and FQGNSA. The ends were cut back, 6 bases at V and 5 bases at J, with 10 bases in the middle. CDR3 length: 12 amino acids. CDR3 DNA: TGTGCCAGCAGTCACCCAGGGTATGGCTACACCTTC. Protein sequence: CASSHPGYGYTF.